The 8 T cell receptor beta chains below were found in one sample sequenced in a study of blood T cells in healthy people across ages. The use of a sample-barcoded 5' primer and a J-beta primer mix characterized a second PCR of about 6 to 11 cycles. TCRdb used MiXCR to reprocess the 5' RACE reads, holding one entry per CDR3 protein. The sample consists of about 1.1 million distinct CDR3 sequences, around two fifths of them appearing once. The sample was blood. These receptor sequences come from a man aged 18-30 years in good health.

This clonotype has ten or more counts. V usage is TRBV4-1 and J usage is TRBJ2-2, with 7 bases aligning to TRBD1. Germline CDR1 is MGHRA and CDR2 is YSYEKL. The CDR3 has 15 residues. V shed 3 bases, J shed 1 base, and the junction held 2 bases outside the gene matches. Written as DNA, the CDR3 is TGCGCCAGCAGCCAGGGACAGTTGAACACCGGGGAGCTGTTTTTT. It encodes CASSQGQLNTGELFF.

In this sample, this clonotype turned up a few times. The chain joins TRBV20-1 to TRBJ1-1; no clear D. Germline loops: CDR1 DFQATT, CDR2 SNEGSKA (reference sequence). V gave up 1 base and J gave up 1 base, with 10 bases separating them. There are 14 residues in the CDR3. The CDR3 region is CSARGGFPNTEAFF. CDR3 DNA: TGCAGTGCTAGAGGAGGATTTCCGAACACTGAAGCTTTCTTT.

The chain recombines TRBV2 with TRBJ1-5; no clear D gene. CDR3 length: 15 amino acids. Looked up from germline, CDR1 is SNHLY and CDR2 is FYNNEI. The ends were cut back, 3 bases at V and 7 bases at J, with 16 bases in the middle. The CDR3 sequence is CASSDGPAEPQPQHF. The CDR3 nucleotides are TGTGCCAGCAGTGACGGGCCAGCGGAACCGCAGCCCCAGCATTTT.

This clonotype turned up a few times. The chain joins TRBV28 to TRBJ2-5, with a tentative D call TRBD1 (5 bases). V lost 3 bases and J lost 2, with 19 bases in between. Germline V CDR1 and CDR2: MDHEN, SYDVKM. The CDR3 loop spans 17 amino acids. CDR3 sequence reads: CASSFSRTIRIQETQYF. The CDR3 nucleotides are TGTGCCAGCAGTTTTAGCAGGACAATAAGAATACAAGAGACCCAGTACTTC.

This clonotype was seen more than once but under ten times. V is TRBV4-2 and J is TRBJ2-3; no clear D gene. The CDR3 loop spans 15 amino acids. The germline gives CDR1 LGHNA, CDR2 YNFKEQ. Trimming removed 1 base at V and 4 bases at J, with 12 bases between. CDR3 sequence (DNA): TGTGCCAGCAGCCAAGCCCCGTTTTCCCCAGATACGCAGTATTTT. It codes for CASSQAPFSPDTQYF.

The genes are TRBV6-5 and TRBJ2-2, with D perhaps matching TRBD2 (6 bases). V was clipped by 6 bases and J by 6 bases, with 20 bases between them. The CDR3 extends over 16 amino acids. Germline V gene lookup returns CDR1 MNHEY and CDR2 SVGAGI. In DNA, the CDR3 is TGTGCCAGCAGCTACCGACTAGTTGTATCCGCCGGGGAGCTGTTTTTT. Protein: CASSYRLVVSAGELFF.

The CDR3 sequence is CATSRDPGVRTDTQYF. CDR3 DNA: TGTGCCACCAGCAGAGATCCGGGGGTGAGGACAGATACGCAGTATTTT. The gene calls are TRBV15 and TRBJ2-3, with D maybe TRBD2 (6 bases). V was shortened by 0 bases and J by 3 bases, with 13 bases between the two germline ends. The CDR3 sequence is 16 residues long. CDR1 LNHNV and CDR2 YYDKDF come from the germline V gene (reference sequence).

The genes are TRBV6-6 and TRBJ2-2; TRBD1 agrees at 8 bases. Germline CDR1 and CDR2: MNHNY and SVGAGI (reference sequence). The CDR3 extends over 16 amino acids. The ends lost 2 bases at V and 5 bases at J; junction bases unmatched: 7. CDR3 region: CASSYPQGAGTGELFF. The CDR3 coding sequence is TGTGCCAGCAGTTACCCTCAGGGGGCTGGAACCGGGGAGCTGTTTTTT.